The rows below give T cell receptor beta chains drawn from one sample of a study of blood T cell repertoires in COVID-19. TCRdb's copy holds only in-frame clones and misses some; the assay was immunoSEQ multiplex PCR. This repertoire shows under 250,000 clones, 82% found once; its top ten account for over 9.5%. The source material was peripheral blood. All receptors derive from a woman in her 40s with acute or convalescent COVID-19. CDR3s include the opening cysteine and the closing phenylalanine or tryptophan. The D gene is left open where the match is weak. Size tells how often a clone was seen (once, few, many) or the class of an expanded clone, and some rows leave it out.

TGTGCCAGCAGCGCGGACAGCTACGAGCAGTACTTC CASSADSYEQYF - - TRBJ2-7 TRBV6-2/TRBV6-3
TGTGCCTGGAGTGTCCAGACAGGGGGAAATCAGCCCCAGCATTTT CAWSVQTGGNQPQHF TRBD1 - TRBJ1-5 TRBV30
TGTGCCAGCAGTTTTGGTACAATCAAGACCGGGGAGCTGTTTTTT CASSFGTIKTGELFF - - TRBJ2-2 TRBV6-2/TRBV6-3
TGTGCCAGCAGCTTTTTTGGAGGTGAGCAGTTCTTC CASSFFGGEQFF - - TRBJ2-1 TRBV14
TGTGCCACCAGCCTGCGTCATCAAAACATTCAGTACTTC CATSLRHQNIQYF - - TRBJ2-4 TRBV15
TGTGCCAGCAGCTTTACTAGTTCTACAGGGGCTTTCTTT CASSFTSSTGAFF - - TRBJ1-1 TRBV7-6
TGCGCCAGCAGCCAACCGGACAGGGTCCCAGAGACCCAGTACTTC CASSQPDRVPETQYF TRBD1 - TRBJ2-5 TRBV4-1
TGCGCCAGCAGCCAAGGGGGGGTGCAGTATGGCTACACCTTC CASSQGGVQYGYTF - - TRBJ1-2 TRBV4-1
TGTGCCACCAGCGGAAGACTGGGAGCACAGAAGACGCAGTATTTT CATSGRLGAQKTQYF - - TRBJ2-3 TRBV15
TGTGCCAGCAGCTCAGGACAGGCCCACAATGAGCAGTTCTTC CASSSGQAHNEQFF TRBD1 once TRBJ2-1 TRBV5-6
TGTGCCAGCAGCTTATCTCAGGGGCCTAATGAAAAACTGTTTTTT CASSLSQGPNEKLFF - - TRBJ1-4 TRBV7-9
TGCGCCAGCACCCGGGACAGGGTGGGGAACGAGCAGTACTTC CASTRDRVGNEQYF TRBD1 few TRBJ2-7 TRBV5-1
TGTGCCAGCAGTGAAGAGAGGACTAGCGGATCCTACAATGAGCAGTTCTTC CASSEERTSGSYNEQFF TRBD2 - TRBJ2-1 TRBV25-1
TGTGCCAGCTCACCTTGGGGGGGCGACGAGCAGTACTTC CASSPWGGDEQYF - - TRBJ2-7 TRBV18
TGTGCTAGTGGTGACGACAGGACAGGTTCCTTACCCGACAATCAGCCCCAGCATTTT CASGDDRTGSLPDNQPQHF TRBD1 - TRBJ1-5 TRBV12-5
TGTGCCACCAGAACACAGGGGAAGGACGGAAACACCATATATTTT CATRTQGKDGNTIYF TRBD1 - TRBJ1-3 TRBV24-1
TGTGCCAGCAGTTTTGAACCCCGGGAGACGCAGTATTTT CASSFEPRETQYF - - TRBJ2-3 TRBV27
TGCAGTGCTAGTGCCTGGACTAGCGGAAGCACAGATACGCAGTATTTT CSASAWTSGSTDTQYF TRBD2 - TRBJ2-3 TRBV20-1
TGTGCCAGCAGTTTAGGACGACAGATCGAGCAGTACTTC CASSLGRQIEQYF - - TRBJ2-7 TRBV12-3/TRBV12-4